This record covers a single TCR beta chain. The antigen it recognizes is unknown. No base qualities exist here, and no much larger clone lies one base off it. The data were taken from a study of shared clonotypes between healthy human individuals (TCRdb year 2020). Background on the whole study: The cohort included a few men and two women between 18 and 49 years of age. Different laboratories and diverse techniques were used to prepare libraries and sequence TCR repertoires, to increase sequencing depth and limit assay-specific biases. Leukapheresis yielded between about 0.85 and 9 billion PBMCs per donor. Per donor, three plates each were used for CD4 naive and CD4 memory, two for CD8 naive, and one for CD8 memory. The study deeply sequenced blood TCR repertoires of roughly five healthy adults to estimate repertoire size and the extent of clonotype sharing between individuals. Study-wide findings and limitations: About 4.5% of naive CD4, 3.5% of naive CD8, approximately 2.2% of memory CD4, and less than 0.45% of memory CD8 clonotypes were shared across a handful of donors. Because the study included a small number of donors, the genetic and exposure-history diversity represented was limited. Sampling was restricted to blood, and TCR repertoires in tissues likely differ from the TCR repertoires found in blood. Pairwise subsampling indicated that sequencing depth was expected to affect the degree of clonotype sharing among donors. Incomplete sequencing was indicated by rarefaction of sorted-subset datasets, despite the large sequencing depth. Estimated clonotype richness was generally larger for naive than for memory subsets. Clonotypes shared by all four sorted-subset donors showed higher generation probabilities than non-shared clonotypes.

The donors were healthy, HIV-negative adults with no recently reported acute infections or vaccinations. Every donor was a Caucasian adult residing in Nashville, Tennessee, USA. CD4+ T cells were enriched through magnetic negative selection, after which naive cells were positively selected on CD45RA and the remaining negative fraction served as the memory subset. After blood collection by leukapheresis, PBMCs were isolated using Ficoll-Histopaque density gradient centrifugation and then cryopreserved in the vapor phase of liquid nitrogen. Analytical flow cytometry was used to check the purity and quantity of every magnetically sorted T cell population. Genomic DNA was isolated from every sorted fraction and measured by UV absorbance on a Nanodrop 2000c. Using the deep immunoSEQ assay, TCR CDR3 regions were amplified from genomic DNA by multiplex PCR. Extracted genomic DNA from each cell subset was distributed evenly across all wells of several immunoSEQ 96-well plates, and each plate was treated as a replicate. Each replicate PCR for sorted subsets received about 180 ng genomic DNA, equal to about 30,000 T cell genomes. Purified libraries were quantified with a Qubit 3.0 fluorometer, sized on a Bioanalyzer 2100, and re-quantified with the KAPA Library Quantification kit. A separate single-read 150-cycle Illumina NextSeq 550 flow cell was used to sequence each immunoSEQ 96-well plate. The published analysis was carried out like this. The immunoSEQ output contained only junctional sequences without quality scores, so filtering could not match that applied to full-length reads. Sequences were annotated with PyIR, a Python wrapper for IgBLAST v1.9, and V/J genes and CDR3 were assigned using IMGT germline references. Any read was removed if the V/J assignment was weak (E-value above 1e-6), the CDR3 was missing, or the read contained stop codons, out-of-frame junctions, or ambiguous translated residues. V3J clonotypes were defined by identical inferred V gene, J gene, and CDR3 amino acid sequence. To compute the percentage overlap between repertoires, the number of shared unique clonotypes was divided by the size of the smaller repertoire. Three approaches were used to assess repertoire richness: RTK rarefaction, the Chao1 estimator, and Recon v2.1 estimates of unobserved clonotypes. Generation probabilities for all TCRbeta clonotypes obtained by the gDNA method from four donors were computed using OLGA. As stored in TCRdb, this immuneACCESS dataset retains in-frame rearrangements with V and J assigned. A fraction of the clones does not appear; measured against another copy, unresolved V genes explain less than half of the discrepancy, and the remainder lacks a known reason. D and trimming come from the DNA, and the V and J calls and clone size come from that table. A total of 150,000 to 200,000 clones appear in this sample, approximately 61% of them only once. More than 9% of the sample goes to the ten largest clones.

The CDR3 sequence holds 15 residues, the cysteine and phenylalanine included. The sequence is cut down to CDR3 DNA, 45 bases in frame from base 1. V is pruned by 2 bases and J by 10 bases, leaving 9 bases of the junction without a gene match. The CDR1 and CDR2 encoded by the germline V gene (reference sequence) are SGHNT and YYREEE. Sequenced material: memory CD4+ T cells sorted from blood. In light of the paper, this sample's cell subset or site label describes: CD45RA-negative fraction. The sequence derives from a man aged 25-40 years in good health. The chain uses TRBV5-4 and TRBJ2-1; TRBD2 agrees with 10 junctional bases. The nucleotides are TGTGCCAGCAGCTTCACTAGCGGGACTGGGATGGAGCAGTTCTTC. Translated, this gives CASSFTSGTGMEQFF.